These T cell receptor beta chains were read from a single sample in a study of cytomegalovirus exposure and HLA in healthy donors. Libraries were prepared by immunoSEQ multiplex PCR; TCRdb keeps only in-frame clonotypes and omits some of them. The repertoire includes some 69,000 clones, roughly 96% of them detected once, and around 2.2% sits in the top ten. The sequenced sample was PBMCs. These receptors were obtained from a young man in good health and CMV-seronegative. Each CDR3 is given with its conserved first and last residue. D genes are given only for firm matches. Clone size is given for some rows only: seen once, a few or many times, or a class if the clone is expanded.

J gene | D gene | clone size | V gene | CDR3 DNA | CDR3 protein
TRBJ2-5 | . | . | TRBV14 | TGTGCCAGCAGCCAGCAAACAGGGCCAGAGACCCAGTACTTC | CASSQQTGPETQYF
TRBJ2-7 | . | . | TRBV25-1 | TGTGCCAGCAGTGAATATCCAGGGATCGAGCAGTACTTC | CASSEYPGIEQYF
TRBJ2-7 | TRBD2 | . | TRBV11-3 | TGTGCCAGCAGCCCGGGGGGGACACAATCCTACGAGCAGTACTTC | CASSPGGTQSYEQYF
TRBJ1-1 | . | . | TRBV10-2 | TGCGCCAGCAACCTCGGTCTGAACACTGAAGCTTTCTTT | CASNLGLNTEAFF
TRBJ1-1 | . | . | TRBV7-9 | TGTGCCAGCAGCTTATTGGTGGGAGGGCGCACTGAAGCTTTCTTT | CASSLLVGGRTEAFF
TRBJ2-1 | TRBD2 | . | TRBV12-5 | TGTGCTAGTGGTTCGGGACTAGCGGAGCGGGTTTACAATGAGCAGTTCTTC | CASGSGLAERVYNEQFF
TRBJ2-7 | TRBD2 | . | TRBV10-3 | TGTGCCACCCGGGGGGTTGGGGACGAGCAGTACTTC | CATRGVGDEQYF
TRBJ1-2 | . | . | TRBV10-3 | TGTGCCATCAGTGAGCCCCCGCGGGGCTACACCTTC | CAISEPPRGYTF
TRBJ2-2 | . | . | TRBV28 | TGTGCCAGCATTCTAGGCGTCAACACCGGGGAGCTGTTTTTT | CASILGVNTGELFF
TRBJ1-2 | . | . | TRBV5-4 | TGTGCCAGCAGCTTGGGGACAGTCGACTATGGCTACACCTTC | CASSLGTVDYGYTF
TRBJ1-2 | . | . | TRBV12-5 | TGTGCTAGTGGTTTAATCTCTCTGGAGTATGGCTACACCTTC | CASGLISLEYGYTF
TRBJ1-6 | . | . | TRBV19 | TGTGCCAGTAGTATTACCGGGGTGGATTCACCCCTCCACTTT | CASSITGVDSPLHF
TRBJ1-5 | TRBD1 | . | TRBV27 | TGTGCCAGCAGACGTACAGGGGGCAGTCAGCCCCAGCATTTT | CASRRTGGSQPQHF
TRBJ2-7 | TRBD2 | . | TRBV5-1 | TGCGCCAGCAGCCCTCGGCAGTCCGGGACTAGCGACCACTACGAGCAGTACTTC | CASSPRQSGTSDHYEQYF
TRBJ2-1 | . | . | TRBV6-6 | TGTGCCAGCTCAGGGTTCTCCTACAATGAGCAGTTCTTC | CASSGFSYNEQFF
TRBJ1-3 | . | . | TRBV30 | TGTGCCTGGAGTGTACGGGGGACGAGGGCTGGAAACACCATATATTTT | CAWSVRGTRAGNTIYF
TRBJ2-5 | TRBD1 | . | TRBV6-4 | TGTGCCAGCAGTATGGGACAGGGGGCAGGCGAGACCCAGTACTTC | CASSMGQGAGETQYF
TRBJ1-6 | TRBD1 | . | TRBV7-6 | TGTGCCAGCAGCTTAGCGGGACAGGGGAATTCACCCCTCCACTTT | CASSLAGQGNSPLHF
TRBJ2-3 | . | . | TRBV2 | TGTGCCAGCAAACCACTACCAAGCACAGATACGCAGTATTTT | CASKPLPSTDTQYF
TRBJ2-7 | TRBD1 | . | TRBV27 | TGTGCCAGCACCCCGGGACAGGGGATACCCTACGAGCAGTACTTC | CASTPGQGIPYEQYF
TRBJ1-1 | TRBD1 | . | TRBV14 | TGTGCCAGCAGCCGAAACAGGGGGCAGGATGCGAACACTGAAGCTTTCTTT | CASSRNRGQDANTEAFF
TRBJ1-2 | TRBD1 | once | TRBV5-4 | TGTGCCAGCAGCTTGGGCAGGGGGATAGCTAACTATGGCTACACCTTC | CASSLGRGIANYGYTF
TRBJ2-5 | . | . | TRBV6-6 | TGTGCCAGCAGTCGGGACTCCCAAGAGACCCAGTACTTC | CASSRDSQETQYF
TRBJ1-1 | TRBD1 | once | TRBV5-4 | TGTGCCAGCAGCTTCCGGGACAGGGGACATGAAGCTTTCTTT | CASSFRDRGHEAFF
TRBJ1-2 | TRBD1 | . | TRBV11-1 | TGTGCCAGCAGCCTACAGGGGGCGCGAAGCTACACCTTC | CASSLQGARSYTF
TRBJ2-1 | TRBD2 | . | TRBV5-6 | TGTGCCAGCAGCCCGGCGGGAGGCTACAATGAGCAGTTCTTC | CASSPAGGYNEQFF
TRBJ1-2 | . | . | TRBV6-5 | TGTGCCAGCAGTTATAGGGGCAGCCCTAACTATGGCTACACCTTC | CASSYRGSPNYGYTF
TRBJ2-7 | TRBD1 | . | TRBV19 | TGTGCCAGTAGTATGGTGGGACAGTTCCACGAGCAGTACTTC | CASSMVGQFHEQYF
TRBJ2-7 | TRBD2 | . | TRBV4-1 | TGCGCCAGCAGCCAAGATCGCGGGAGGGCCTACGAGCAGTACTTC | CASSQDRGRAYEQYF
TRBJ1-5 | . | . | TRBV28 | TGTGCCAGCAGTTGGGAGAACAGGGAAAGGGGCAATCAGCCCCAGCATTTT | CASSWENRERGNQPQHF
TRBJ2-1 | TRBD2 | . | TRBV6-1 | TGTGCCAGCAGTGAACTAGCGGGATCCTACAATGAGCAGTTCTTC | CASSELAGSYNEQFF
TRBJ1-2 | TRBD1 | . | TRBV5-4 | TGTGCCAGCAGCTTGGCGACAGGGATGGACTATGGCTACACCTTC | CASSLATGMDYGYTF
TRBJ1-1 | . | . | TRBV11-2 | TGTGCCAGCACCGGGGTTGCTGAAGCTTTCTTT | CASTGVAEAFF
TRBJ1-4 | . | . | TRBV4-1 | TGCGCCAGCAGCCAAGGGGGCTTGGTCCCAGGGGTTAATGAAAAACTGTTTTTT | CASSQGGLVPGVNEKLFF
TRBJ2-7 | . | . | TRBV7-9 | TGTGCCAGCAGCCCCCCAATGAGAAAAAGCTCCTACGAGCAGTACTTC | CASSPPMRKSSYEQYF
TRBJ1-4 | TRBD1 | once | TRBV28 | TGTGCCAGCAGGGACAGGGAACACGAAAAACTGTTTTTT | CASRDREHEKLFF
TRBJ1-1 | . | . | TRBV19 | TGTGCCAGTAGTATAGGGTGGGGGCTGGCCACTGAAGCTTTCTTT | CASSIGWGLATEAFF